The 14 T cell receptor beta chains listed next were all sequenced from one sample in a study of T cell responses to AZD1222 COVID-19 vaccine. Data came from immunoSEQ multiplex PCR; TCRdb stores just in-frame clones and leaves some out. Counted here are 95,000 to 100,000 clones, 85% to 90% occurring once; the ten biggest clones make up 1.4%. Sequences were derived from peripheral blood, sampled on day 0 of AZD1222 vaccination. The receptor set was obtained from an adult in good health.

The chain joins TRBV2 to TRBJ2-7; D unresolved. The CDR3 sequence is 14 residues long. Germline CDR1 reads SNHLY; CDR2 reads FYNNEI. V dropped 7 bases and J dropped 2 bases, with 15 bases sitting between them. CDR3: CASTERLSTYEQYF. The CDR3 DNA follows: TGTGCCAGCACCGAAAGGCTCTCAACCTACGAGCAGTACTTC.

V gene TRBV28 combines with J gene TRBJ1-2; D is unclear. The CDR3 contains 13 residues. Germline CDR1 is MDHEN and CDR2 is SYDVKM. The V gene lost 6 bases and the J gene lost 1 base, with 9 bases spanning the gap. The CDR3 is CASRSALNYGYTF. CDR3 sequence (DNA): TGTGCCAGCAGGTCGGCTCTTAACTATGGCTACACCTTC.

This sequence joins TRBV3-1 (or the pseudogene TRBV3-2) and TRBJ2-1; D is possibly TRBD1 or TRBD2 (5 bases each). V lost 2 bases and J 2 bases, leaving 10 bases between the germline ends. Germline values: CDR1 LGHDT, CDR2 YNNKEL (reference sequence). CDR3 size: 15 residues. Here the CDR3 reads CASSQPGTTYNEQFF. The CDR3 region has the DNA TGTGCCAGCAGCCAACCAGGGACGACCTACAATGAGCAGTTCTTC.

The chain joins TRBV6-5 to TRBJ1-5; D gene unclear. Trimming stripped 4 bases from V and 3 bases from J, with 7 bases between. The CDR3 length is 13 residues. Germline values: CDR1 MNHEY, CDR2 SVGAGI. As DNA, the CDR3 is TGTGCCAGCAGTTGGGCTTTCAATCAGCCCCAGCATTTT. Protein product: CASSWAFNQPQHF.

The rearrangement joins TRBV2 to TRBJ1-6; D is unclear. The germline V gene encodes CDR1 SNHLY and CDR2 FYNNEI. Trimming stripped 6 bases from V and 6 bases from J, with 6 bases between. This CDR3 spans 12 amino acids. The CDR3 region has the DNA TGTGCCAGCAGGGGTCTTAATTCACCCCTCCACTTT. Amino acids: CASRGLNSPLHF.

The CDR3 bases are TGTGCTAGTGGTTTGAGACAGGGCTCCTACAATGAGCAGTTCTTC. It encodes CASGLRQGSYNEQFF. J is TRBJ2-1 and V is TRBV12-5, with TRBD1 matching over 7 bases. CDR3 length: 15 residues. Trimming removed 2 bases from V and 0 bases from J; junction bases left unmatched: 1. The germline V gene has CDR1 LGHNT and CDR2 FRNRAP.

The rearrangement joins TRBV7-9 to TRBJ1-3; the D is unclear. The V end was cut by 5 bases, the J end by 0 bases, with 20 bases between. The V gene's germline CDR1 is SEHNR and CDR2 FQNEAQ (reference sequence). The CDR3 consists of 18 residues. DNA for the CDR3: TGTGCCAGCAGCCCCCTCATATCAAAGGGCACCTCTGGAAACACCATATATTTT. It codes for CASSPLISKGTSGNTIYF.

This clone was detected many times. The genes are TRBV7-9 and TRBJ2-2, with 10 nucleotides matching TRBD1. This CDR3 contains 18 residues. In germline, CDR1 is SEHNR, CDR2 FQNEAQ (reference sequence). V lost 1 base to trimming and J lost 5 bases; unmatched junction nucleotides: 10. CDR3 sequence (DNA): TGTGCCAGCAGCTTAGTAGTGACAGGGGGCCGTTCGACCGGGGAGCTGTTTTTT. Protein sequence: CASSLVVTGGRSTGELFF.

Only a few counts were recorded for this clone. The chain uses TRBV7-2 and TRBJ1-1; D perhaps matches TRBD1 (5 bases). V was shortened by 1 base and J by 4 bases, with 13 bases between the two germline ends. CDR1 is SGHTA and CDR2 is FQGNSA in the germline V gene. This CDR3 is 15 amino acids long. The CDR3 is CASSLVRGVGTEAFF. CDR3 DNA sequence: TGTGCCAGCAGCTTAGTGAGAGGGGTGGGCACTGAAGCTTTCTTT.

The rearrangement links TRBV2 to TRBJ2-7; 8 nucleotides align to TRBD1. Trimming at V came to 1 base and at J to 1 base, leaving 9 bases not matched to a gene. The CDR3 runs to 17 residues. Germline CDR1 reads SNHLY; CDR2 reads FYNNEI. The CDR3 sequence is CASSEGPRGRWSYEQYF. Written as DNA, the CDR3 is TGTGCCAGCAGTGAAGGTCCCAGGGGGCGGTGGTCCTACGAGCAGTACTTC.

This sequence joins TRBV27 and TRBJ2-7; D might be TRBD2 (6 bases). Germline CDR1 is MNHEY and CDR2 is SMNVEV (reference sequence). V dropped 3 bases and J dropped 3 bases, with 15 bases sitting between them. CDR3 length: 15 residues. DNA for the CDR3: TGTGCCAGCAGTTTTGAGGGAAGCGGGTACTACGAGCAGTACTTC. Translating it yields CASSFEGSGYYEQYF.

J is TRBJ2-3 and V is TRBV30; perhaps TRBD2 as D (5 bases). The CDR3 runs to 13 residues. Per germline, CDR1 GTSNPN and CDR2 SVGIG (reference sequence). The V end lost 0 bases, the J end lost 5 bases, and 9 bases lay between the germline ends. The CDR3 sequence is CAWSVGRVDTQYF. In DNA, the CDR3 is TGTGCCTGGAGTGTAGGGCGGGTAGATACGCAGTATTTT.

This clone has just a few counts. This chain links TRBV4-3 with TRBJ1-2, with D possibly matching TRBD1 (5 bases). Trimming pared 0 bases from V and 3 bases from J, leaving 11 bases between. The CDR3 has 15 residues. The germline CDR1 and CDR2 sequences are LGHNA and YSLEER. The CDR3 here is CASSQDMKGHYGYTF. DNA for the CDR3: TGCGCCAGCAGCCAAGATATGAAGGGACACTATGGCTACACCTTC.

This chain connects TRBV29-1 to TRBJ2-1; D possibly matches TRBD1 or TRBD2 (8 bases each). The CDR3 length is 18 residues. Trimming removed 0 bases at V and 8 bases at J, with 26 bases between. Germline lookup yields CDR1 SQVTM and CDR2 ANQGSEA. CDR3 DNA sequence: TGCAGCGTTGAAGATCCGGCAGGGGGCTCGGGAGGGGTCGATGAGCAGTTCTTC. Translation: CSVEDPAGGSGGVDEQFF.